This T cell receptor beta chain was obtained from a study of blood T cell repertoires in COVID-19 (dated by TCRdb to between 2020 and 2021). Regarding the research as a whole: Collaborator samples came from the United States, Italy and Spain and covered acute and convalescent phases of COVID-19. Sample metadata almost always included a de-identified subject ID, COVID-19 status, age in years and sex. Where available, HLA class I and class II types were taken from metadata supplied by the sample provider and were not determined by assay-based typing. Samples came from the ongoing ImmuneRACE study (first 160 participants) plus 1,254 subjects from 6 global collaborators. The prospective study material was composed of cDNA or gDNA derived from T cells, B-cell-depleted T cells, or PBMCs. A freely available public database, intended as a resource for researchers studying the immune response to SARS-CoV-2, is where the repertoires were released. The dataset comprised deeply sampled blood TCRbeta repertoires from subjects exposed to, actively infected with, or recovered from COVID-19.

Inclusive of the bounding cysteine and phenylalanine, the CDR3 is 15 residues long. The sequence is cut down to CDR3 DNA, 45 bases in frame from base 1. CDR1 and CDR2 are read off the germline V gene (reference sequence) as PRHDT and FYEKMQ. Trimming takes 4 bases off V and 5 bases off J; junction bases not matched to a gene: 10. A remark on this clone: Its antigen remains undetermined. No base-level quality is on record; no much larger clone is a single base apart.

Beyond this particular receptor, the publication reports: The amount of clinical and demographic metadata varied by source and participant and was provided uncurated.

TCRbeta CDR3 regions were amplified from genomic DNA using the immunoSEQ Assay, a bias-controlled multiplex PCR. Per the source publication's procedure: The number of nucleated cells in each sample was estimated by amplification of reference gene primers within the assay. To quantify the absolute abundance of each unique TCRbeta CDR3 rearrangement, sequence reads were collapsed and filtered. Productive Simpson clonality was computed per sample as the square root of Simpson's diversity index over productive rearrangements. TCRdb took this table from immuneACCESS and kept in-frame rearrangements with V and J called. Such tables lack part of the clones; where checked against another copy, unresolved V genes explain under half of the gap, and the rest is unexplained. For V, J and clone size, that table is used; D and trimming come from the DNA. Counted in this sample were approximately 190,000 clones; roughly 85% of them appeared once. The ten largest account for under 5.5% of the sample.

Collaborating institutions collected whole blood in K2EDTA tubes following their own protocols. For TCRbeta analysis, collaborator samples were shipped as frozen whole blood, as isolated PBMCs, or as DNA extracted from either sample type. The chain joins TRBV13 to TRBJ1-1; 7 middle bases align to TRBD1. The sequence derives from a woman in her 30s with acute or convalescent COVID-19. What was sequenced was peripheral blood. The CDR3 protein: CASSSQTGVGTEAFF. The DNA sequence is TGTGCCAGCAGCTCCCAAACAGGGGTCGGAACTGAAGCTTTCTTT.